The 4 T cell receptor beta chains below all came from one sample that was sequenced in a study of shared clonotypes between healthy human individuals. Measured with immunoSEQ multiplex PCR; TCRdb has only the in-frame clones, and not every one. The sample lists more than 2 million clones; just over 90% were seen once. Cells designated naive CD8 were CD45RO-negative and were positively selected for CCR7, with terminally differentiated effector memory CD45RA+ cells excluded. Source material: naive CD8+ T cells from PBMCs. The receptors were gathered from a man between 18 and 35 years old in good health. Some clones in this sample may be carry-over from other donors' samples.

This rearrangement joins TRBV15 to TRBJ2-1; D perhaps matches TRBD2 (6 bases). The CDR3 has 18 amino acids. Germline values: CDR1 LNHNV, CDR2 YYDKDF (reference sequence). V lost 0 bases to trimming and J lost 3 bases, with 18 bases between them. This CDR3 reads CATSRESSRTTVYNEQFF. The CDR3 nucleotides are TGTGCCACCAGCAGAGAATCTTCCAGGACTACGGTCTACAATGAGCAGTTCTTC.

V and J are TRBV27 and TRBJ1-5, with TRBD1 identical over 7 bases. The V gene end was trimmed by 5 bases and the J gene end by 7 bases; junction bases not matched to a gene: 11. The germline CDR1 and CDR2 sequences are MNHEY and SMNVEV (reference sequence). The CDR3 covers 15 residues. This chain's CDR3 is CASSPHRGGGQPQHF. The CDR3 coding sequence is TGTGCCAGCAGTCCACACAGGGGAGGTGGGCAGCCCCAGCATTTT.

As to this clone: Other DNA sequences in this sample translate to the same CDR3. The rearrangement links TRBV19 to TRBJ1-1, with D hard to call. The CDR3 length is 15 residues. Looked up from germline, CDR1 is LNHDA and CDR2 is SQIVND (reference sequence). V lost 1 base and J lost 0, with 9 bases in between. For the CDR3, the DNA is TGTGCCAGTAGTATAGGGGCAGCCATGAACACTGAAGCTTTCTTT. Its protein product is CASSIGAAMNTEAFF.

The chain joins TRBV4-1 to TRBJ1-2; D possibly corresponds to TRBD1 (6 bases). The V gene's germline CDR1 is MGHRA and CDR2 YSYEKL. The V and J ends lost 2 bases and 0 bases respectively, with 10 bases between them. CDR3 length: 15 amino acids. CDR3 protein: CASSQWDTSNYGYTF. CDR3 DNA: TGCGCCAGCAGCCAATGGGACACGTCTAACTATGGCTACACCTTC.